The 18 T cell receptor beta chains reported below all come from one sample, sequenced in a study of cytomegalovirus exposure and HLA in healthy donors. The PCR ran on 60 Vbeta and 13 Jbeta primers. The data were produced by immunoSEQ multiplex PCR, yet TCRdb's version contains in-frame clones alone and is incomplete. Here the sample spans 95,000 to 110,000 clones, 77% being singletons. The sample consisted of PBMCs. Every receptor here comes from a male donor in good health and CMV-seronegative.

Worth noting for this clone: At one boundary the junction diverges from the germline segment, which might be a read error. The genes are TRBV18 and TRBJ1-2; 10 nucleotides agree with TRBD1. This CDR3 spans 13 amino acids. In germline, CDR1 is KGHSH, CDR2 LQKENI. CDR3 in DNA: TGTGCCAGCTCACCTGGGACAGGGGCCTCAGCTAGCTTC. Translation gives CASSPGTGASASF.

This CDR3 is CASSWTGGNQPQHF. The CDR3 bases are TGTGCCAGCAGTTGGACAGGGGGTAATCAGCCCCAGCATTTT. V is TRBV2 and J is TRBJ1-5, with 10 bases aligning to TRBD1. Trimming cost V 5 bases and J 4 bases; bases outside gene matches: 2. This CDR3 region has 14 residues. Germline V CDR1 and CDR2: SNHLY, FYNNEI.

J is TRBJ1-1 and V is TRBV28; possible D gene TRBD1, 6 bases. The CDR3 runs 12 residues. The germline gives CDR1 MDHEN, CDR2 SYDVKM. Trimming shortened V by 4 bases and J by 4 bases, and 7 bases separated the two germline ends. In DNA form, the CDR3 reads TGTGCCAGCAGTTCAGGGGTCACTGAAGCTTTCTTT. Translated, it gives CASSSGVTEAFF.

The CDR3 region is CATGLSNKRGYEQFF. The CDR3 region has the DNA TGTGCCACGGGACTATCTAACAAAAGGGGGTATGAGCAGTTCTTC. The chain couples TRBV10-3 to TRBJ2-1; weak D call: TRBD2 (7 bases). The V end was cut by 10 bases, the J end by 8 bases, with 24 bases between. There are 15 residues in the CDR3. Germline V gene lookup returns CDR1 ENHRY and CDR2 SYGVKD.

This clone was picked up one time. The rearrangement links TRBV28 to TRBJ1-1; a possible D gene is TRBD1 (6 bases). Trimming removed 3 bases at V and 1 base at J, with 9 bases between. Germline V gene sequence: CDR1 MDHEN, CDR2 SYDVKM. This CDR3 is built from 14 residues. CDR3 DNA sequence: TGTGCCAGCAGTTTGGACAGCACGAACACTGAAGCTTTCTTT. Protein sequence: CASSLDSTNTEAFF.

J is TRBJ1-3 and V is TRBV9; 9 nucleotides align to TRBD1. Germline V gene sequence: CDR1 SGDLS, CDR2 YYNGEE. The CDR3 spans 14 residues. The V segment lost 2 bases and the J segment 5 bases; nucleotides outside the gene matches: 2. The CDR3 DNA sequence: TGTGCCAGCAGCGTGGACAGGGGAAGAAACACCATATATTTT. Its translation is CASSVDRGRNTIYF.

J is TRBJ2-3 and V is TRBV6-1; 11 nucleotides match TRBD1. Per germline, CDR1 MNHNS and CDR2 SASEGT. The CDR3 has 18 residues. V was pared by 4 bases and J by 2 bases, with 11 bases of the junction left unmatched. The DNA for the CDR3 is TGTGCCAGCAGTGCCGGGACAGGGGGGCCCCGCGCCACAGATACGCAGTATTTT. Translated, it gives CASSAGTGGPRATDTQYF.

The gene calls are TRBV7-2 and TRBJ2-7; TRBD2 matches 8 bases. Trimming cost V 5 bases and J 7 bases; bases outside gene matches: 4. This CDR3 contains 12 residues. CDR1 is SGHTA and CDR2 is FQGNSA in the germline V gene. Written as DNA, the CDR3 is TGTGCCAGCAGCCCCGCGGGGGGTGAGCAGTACTTC. It is translated as CASSPAGGEQYF.

The genes are TRBV2 and TRBJ2-3; 11 nucleotides line up with TRBD1. In germline, CDR1 is SNHLY, CDR2 FYNNEI. The V segment lost 6 bases and the J segment 8 bases; nucleotides outside the gene matches: 10. The CDR3 runs 15 residues. As DNA, the CDR3 is TGTGCCAGCAGCAAGGACAGGGGGCTAAGCGGTACGCAGTATTTT. Protein: CASSKDRGLSGTQYF.

The chain is built from TRBV21-1 and TRBJ2-7; the D segment call TRBD1 is taken from the table without a DNA check. TRBV21-1 is classified as a pseudogene. There are 12 residues in the CDR3. CDR3 nucleotide sequence: TGTGCCAGCAGCAAGGGACAGAACGAGCAGTACTTC. Protein sequence: CASSKGQNEQYF.

To note about this clone: At one end the junction does not follow the germline gene, possibly because of a read error. The chain joins TRBV4-1 to TRBJ2-5; D gene unclear. Germline loops: CDR1 MGHRA, CDR2 YSYEKL. This CDR3 has 12 amino acids. CDR3 DNA sequence: TGCGCCAGCAGCCAAGACCAGGAGACCCAGTACTTC. Its translation: CASSQDQETQYF.

In regard to this clone: Relative to the germline gene, one junction end is altered; a read error may explain this. Other DNA sequences in this sample translate to the same CDR3. The CDR3 reads CASIATGGTEAFF. DNA for the CDR3: TGTGCTAGTATCGCCACAGGGGGCACTGAAGCTTTCTTT. The J gene is TRBJ1-1, the V gene TRBV19, with 8 bases fitting TRBD1. CDR3 size: 13 residues. Per the germline V gene, CDR1 is LNHDA and CDR2 is SQIVND (reference sequence).

The gene calls are TRBV7-9 and TRBJ2-7; 7 nucleotides match TRBD1. Germline-derived CDR1 and CDR2 are SEHNR and FQNEAQ (reference sequence). V shed 6 bases and J 0 bases; nucleotides not matched to a gene: 14. This CDR3 comprises 17 residues. The CDR3: CASSHTLGTESSYEQYF. The CDR3 DNA follows: TGTGCCAGCAGTCACACCTTAGGGACAGAAAGCTCCTACGAGCAGTACTTC.

As to this clone: Mismatch with germline at one junction end may stem from a read error. This chain connects TRBV7-9 to TRBJ2-4; perhaps TRBD2 as D (6 bases). In germline, CDR1 is SEHNR, CDR2 FQNEAQ (reference sequence). The CDR3 is made up of 12 amino acids. CDR3: CASSLGPGLVHF. CDR3 nucleotides: TGTGCCAGCAGCTTGGGGCCGGGACTCGTCCATTTC.

The V and J genes are TRBV4-1 and TRBJ2-1, with 9 bases fitting TRBD2. The CDR3 covers 16 residues. V was pared by 0 bases and J by 9 bases, with 9 bases of the junction left unmatched. CDR1 is MGHRA, CDR2 YSYEKL, per germline. CDR3: CASSQEAGGGFSEQFF. In nucleotides, the CDR3 is TGCGCCAGCAGCCAAGAGGCGGGAGGGGGTTTCAGTGAGCAGTTCTTC.

In its sample, this clone was seen a few times. V usage is TRBV19 and J usage is TRBJ1-4; a possible D gene is TRBD1 (6 bases). Trimming pared 5 bases from V and 0 bases from J, leaving 16 bases between. The CDR3 runs 17 residues. CDR1 and CDR2 (germline): LNHDA, SQIVND (reference sequence). The CDR3 DNA is TGTGCCAGTAGTCTACAGGGCCAGGGAACAACTAATGAAAAACTGTTTTTT. As protein: CASSLQGQGTTNEKLFF. The full variable domain, in which reference TRBV19 and TRBJ1-4 provide the parts outside the CDR3, is DGGITQSPKYLFRKEGQNVTLSCEQNLNHDAMYWYRQDPGQGLRLIYYSQIVNDFQKGDIAEGYSVSREKKESFPLTVTSAQKNPTAFYLCASSLQGQGTTNEKLFFGSGTQLSVL.

This chain links TRBV6-5 with TRBJ2-5, with D perhaps TRBD2 (6 bases). The last part of the DNA fits TRBJ2-7 better; the J call may be wrong. CDR3 length equals 16 residues. Germline V gene sequence: CDR1 MNHEY, CDR2 SVGAGI. The CDR3 nucleotides are TGTGCCAGCAGTTACTCGATTGGTAGAGGGGACTCCGAGCAGTACTTC. It encodes CASSYSIGRGDSEQYF.

Here the CDR3 DNA reads TGTGCCAGCAGCCAGTACGGACAGGGGGCGAGCGAGCAGTACTTC. It specifies CASSQYGQGASEQYF. This chain uses TRBV14 with TRBJ2-7, with TRBD1 identical over 11 bases. Losses at the gene ends were 3 bases for V and 6 bases for J; bases not matched to a gene: 7. This CDR3 region has 15 residues. Looked up from germline, CDR1 is SGHDN and CDR2 is FVKESK.